This T cell receptor beta chain was documented in a study of OX40 agonist ivuxolimab in advanced cancers. Study-level points and caveats: CD8+ T cells averaged more expanded clones than CD4+.

If patients had autoimmune disease history or systemic immunosuppression, they were excluded. The germline V gene has CDR1 SGHRS and CDR2 YFSETQ. The CDR3 has 15 residues. The germline V and J ends were trimmed by 0 bases and 0 bases, with 8 bases remaining between them. In regard to this clone: Its antigen remains unidentified.

Data came from immunoSEQ multiplex PCR; TCRdb stores just in-frame clones and leaves some out. The repertoire includes about 73,000 clones, approximately 79% of them detected once, and around 2.4% sits in the top ten. The V call is TRBV5-1, the J call TRBJ2-3, with D perhaps matching TRBD1 (5 bases). Sequenced here: CD4+ or CD8+ T cells sorted from blood, sampled in a trial of the OX40 agonist ivuxolimab. The TCR originated in an adult with an advanced solid tumor such as melanoma, head and neck, liver or kidney cancer. The CDR3 loop is CASSLEQGSTDTQYF. The CDR3, as DNA: TGCGCCAGCAGCTTGGAGCAGGGTAGCACAGATACGCAGTATTTT.